These T cell receptor beta chains were read from a single sample in a study of cytomegalovirus exposure and HLA in healthy donors. Generated by immunoSEQ multiplex PCR, the TCRdb table keeps only in-frame clones and is missing some. The repertoire holds around 160,000 clones, around 79% seen once, with about 2.6% in the top ten. Sample: PBMCs. These receptors all come from a woman between 35 and 50 years old in good health and CMV-seropositive. Each CDR3 is given with its conserved first and last residue. Each record gives: V gene, J gene, CDR3 protein.

TRBV10-2	TRBJ2-7	CATSPQGPYEQYF
TRBV19	TRBJ1-2	CASSSFGGSSTYGYTF
TRBV18	TRBJ2-7	CASSPYAGTGGSYEQYF
TRBV5-5	TRBJ1-5	CASRPGGADNQPQHF
TRBV2	TRBJ2-7	CASILRGQGTDEQYF
TRBV9	TRBJ2-3	CASSKGLAGGGTDTQYF
TRBV28	TRBJ2-5	CASSLRRGAGVETQYF
TRBV14	TRBJ1-1	CASSRLTGVPNTEAFF
TRBV6-4	TRBJ1-2	CASSAPTQTYGYTF
TRBV18	TRBJ1-1	CASSRGQGAIAEAFF
TRBV30	TRBJ2-7	CAWGGSGEQYF
TRBV2	TRBJ2-3	CASRPPGSGDDTQYF
TRBV7-6	TRBJ2-7	CASSFGGEGYEQYF
TRBV6-6	TRBJ1-2	CASSSSGGNSYGYTF
TRBV19	TRBJ1-2	CASSKGDDRDLYGYTF
TRBV10-3	TRBJ2-1	CAISDMSAGLLAGGEQFF
TRBV4-2	TRBJ2-1	CASSQEESSGRRNEQFF
TRBV7-2	TRBJ2-4	CASSLVRSSGRNIQYF
TRBV4-3	TRBJ2-3	CASSQEGIGTGTQYF
TRBV19	TRBJ2-7	CASSIGSLAGAHEQYF
TRBV5-4	TRBJ2-2	CASTPQAGAPLYTGELFF
TRBV30	TRBJ1-2	CAWSIGQAGYTF
TRBV9	TRBJ1-1	CASSVTGGVTEAFF
TRBV12-5	TRBJ2-3	CASGLRVGAHADTQYF
TRBV7-9	TRBJ2-2	CASSSQSLAGTGELFF
TRBV7-2	TRBJ2-1	CASSLRGGDEQFF
TRBV21-1	TRBJ1-5	CAINLAQHF
TRBV7-2	TRBJ2-5	CASSFDRGSETQYF
TRBV2	TRBJ1-2	CASTPGRGSRGYGYTF
TRBV2	TRBJ1-1	CASTQYRGNTEAFF
TRBV6-6	TRBJ2-3	CASSPTGEGTDTQYF
TRBV7-2	TRBJ2-1	CASSLWDSSYNEQFF
TRBV28	TRBJ1-2	CAGGGRGREDGYTF
TRBV9	TRBJ2-3	CASSISGGTDTQYF
TRBV15	TRBJ2-2	CATSRDPGGSTGELFF
TRBV4-2	TRBJ2-2	CASSQGLAGVSGGELFF